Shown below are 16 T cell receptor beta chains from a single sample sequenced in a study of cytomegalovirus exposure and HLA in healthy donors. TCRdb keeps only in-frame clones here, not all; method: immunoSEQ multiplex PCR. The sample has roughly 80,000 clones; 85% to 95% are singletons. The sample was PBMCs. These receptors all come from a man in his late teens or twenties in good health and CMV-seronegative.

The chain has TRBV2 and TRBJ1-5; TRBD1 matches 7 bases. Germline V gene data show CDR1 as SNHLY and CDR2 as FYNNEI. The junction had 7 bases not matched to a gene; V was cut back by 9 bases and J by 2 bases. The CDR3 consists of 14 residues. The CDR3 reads CASSRGQGNQPQHF. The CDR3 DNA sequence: TGTGCCAGTTCGAGGGGGCAGGGCAATCAGCCCCAGCATTTT.

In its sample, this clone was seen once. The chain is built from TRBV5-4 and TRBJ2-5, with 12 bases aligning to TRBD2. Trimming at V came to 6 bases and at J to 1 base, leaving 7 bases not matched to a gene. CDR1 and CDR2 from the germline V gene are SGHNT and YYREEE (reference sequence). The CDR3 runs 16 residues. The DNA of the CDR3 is TGTGCCAGCACCTCACTAGCGGGGGGTTCCCAAGAGACCCAGTACTTC. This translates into CASTSLAGGSQETQYF.

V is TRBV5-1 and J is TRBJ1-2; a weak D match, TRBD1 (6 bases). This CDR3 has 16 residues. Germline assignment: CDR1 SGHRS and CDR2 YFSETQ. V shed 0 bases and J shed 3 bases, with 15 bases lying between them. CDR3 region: CASSLGRGLHDYGYTF. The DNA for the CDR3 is TGCGCCAGCAGCTTGGGCAGGGGATTACATGACTATGGCTACACCTTC.

The chain's CDR3 is CASSQPVRTPEAFF. The CDR3 region has the DNA TGCGCCAGCAGCCAACCGGTCAGGACTCCTGAAGCTTTCTTT. The chain joins TRBV4-1 to TRBJ1-1; no firm D call. The ends were cut back, 2 bases at V and 6 bases at J, with 13 bases in the middle. Germline V CDR1 and CDR2: MGHRA, YSYEKL. The CDR3 totals 14 residues.

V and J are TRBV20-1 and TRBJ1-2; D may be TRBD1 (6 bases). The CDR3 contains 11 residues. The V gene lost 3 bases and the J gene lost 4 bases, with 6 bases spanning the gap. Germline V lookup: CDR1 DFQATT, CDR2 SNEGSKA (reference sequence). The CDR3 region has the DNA TGCAGTGCTAGGGACAGCTATGGCTACACCTTC. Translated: CSARDSYGYTF.

The CDR3 nucleotides read TGTGCCAGCAGCAGACTAGCGGGGAGCTACGAGCAGTACTTC. Translation gives CASSRLAGSYEQYF. This chain links TRBV6-5 with TRBJ2-7; TRBD2 agrees at 11 bases. The CDR3 sequence is 14 residues long. Germline-derived CDR1 and CDR2 are MNHEY and SVGAGI. V gave up 6 bases and J gave up 3 bases; unmatched junction bases: 4.

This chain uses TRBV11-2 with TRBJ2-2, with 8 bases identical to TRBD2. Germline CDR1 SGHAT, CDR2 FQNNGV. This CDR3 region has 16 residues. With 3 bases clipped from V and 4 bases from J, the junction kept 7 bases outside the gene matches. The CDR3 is CASSFPRGVLTGELFF. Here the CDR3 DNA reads TGTGCCAGCAGCTTCCCGCGGGGGGTGCTCACCGGGGAGCTGTTTTTT.

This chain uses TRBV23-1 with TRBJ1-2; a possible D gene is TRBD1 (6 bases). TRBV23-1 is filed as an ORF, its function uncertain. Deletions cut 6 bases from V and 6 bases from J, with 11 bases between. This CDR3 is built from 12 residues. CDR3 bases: TGCGCCAGCAGCAGGGGTAAGAATGGCTACACCTTC. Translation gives CASSRGKNGYTF.

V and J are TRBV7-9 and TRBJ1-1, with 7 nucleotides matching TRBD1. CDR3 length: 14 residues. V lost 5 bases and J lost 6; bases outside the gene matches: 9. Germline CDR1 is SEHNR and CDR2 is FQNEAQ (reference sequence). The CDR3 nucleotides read TGTGCCAGCAGCCCGCCGACAGGGATAGCTGAAGCTTTCTTT. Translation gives CASSPPTGIAEAFF.

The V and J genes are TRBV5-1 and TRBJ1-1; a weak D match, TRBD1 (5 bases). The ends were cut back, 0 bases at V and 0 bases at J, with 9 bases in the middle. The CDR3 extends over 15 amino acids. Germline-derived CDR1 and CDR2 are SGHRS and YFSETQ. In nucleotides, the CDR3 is TGCGCCAGCAGCTTGGAGCGACAGCTGAACACTGAAGCTTTCTTT. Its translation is CASSLERQLNTEAFF.

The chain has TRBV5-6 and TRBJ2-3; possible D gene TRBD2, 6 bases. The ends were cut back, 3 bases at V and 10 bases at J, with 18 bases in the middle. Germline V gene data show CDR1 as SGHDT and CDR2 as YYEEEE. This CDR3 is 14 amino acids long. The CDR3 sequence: CASSSSPLTGAQYF. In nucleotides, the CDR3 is TGTGCCAGCAGCTCCAGCCCCCTGACGGGGGCGCAGTATTTT.

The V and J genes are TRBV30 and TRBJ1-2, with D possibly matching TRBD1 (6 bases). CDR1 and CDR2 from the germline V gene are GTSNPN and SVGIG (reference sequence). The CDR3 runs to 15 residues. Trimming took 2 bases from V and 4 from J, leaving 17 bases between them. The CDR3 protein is CAWSLPRQALYGYTF. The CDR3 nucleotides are TGTGCCTGGAGTCTCCCTCGACAGGCCCTCTATGGCTACACCTTC.

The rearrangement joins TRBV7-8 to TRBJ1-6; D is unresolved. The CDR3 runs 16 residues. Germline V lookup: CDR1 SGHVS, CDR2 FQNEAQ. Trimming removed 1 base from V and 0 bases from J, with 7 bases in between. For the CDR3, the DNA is TGTGCCAGCAGCTTAGACGGGAGCTCCTATAATTCACCCCTCCACTTT. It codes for CASSLDGSSYNSPLHF.

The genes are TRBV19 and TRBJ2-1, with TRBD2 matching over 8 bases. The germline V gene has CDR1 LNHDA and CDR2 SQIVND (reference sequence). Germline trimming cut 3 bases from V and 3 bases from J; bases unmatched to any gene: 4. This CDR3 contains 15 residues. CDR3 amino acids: CASSIPGLVYNEQFF. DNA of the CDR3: TGTGCCAGTAGTATCCCGGGACTAGTCTACAATGAGCAGTTCTTC.

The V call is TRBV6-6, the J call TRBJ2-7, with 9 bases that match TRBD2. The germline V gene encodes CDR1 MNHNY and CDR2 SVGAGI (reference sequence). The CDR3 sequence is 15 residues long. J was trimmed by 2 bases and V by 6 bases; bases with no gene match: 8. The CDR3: CASRESSGTTYEQYF. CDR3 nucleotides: TGTGCCAGCAGGGAATCTAGCGGGACCACCTACGAGCAGTACTTC.

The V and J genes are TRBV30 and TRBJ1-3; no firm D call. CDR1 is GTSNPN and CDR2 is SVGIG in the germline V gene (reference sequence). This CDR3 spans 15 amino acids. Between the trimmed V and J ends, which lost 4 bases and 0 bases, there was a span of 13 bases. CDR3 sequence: CAWTRSGSSGNTIYF. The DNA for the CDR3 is TGTGCCTGGACGAGGAGCGGGAGCTCTGGAAACACCATATATTTT. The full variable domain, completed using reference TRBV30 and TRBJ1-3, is SQTIHQWPATLVQPVGSPLSLECTVEGTSNPNLYWYRQAAGRGLQLLFYSVGIGQISSEVPQNLSASRPQDRQFILSSKKLLLSDSGFYLCAWTRSGSSGNTIYFGEGSWLTVV.